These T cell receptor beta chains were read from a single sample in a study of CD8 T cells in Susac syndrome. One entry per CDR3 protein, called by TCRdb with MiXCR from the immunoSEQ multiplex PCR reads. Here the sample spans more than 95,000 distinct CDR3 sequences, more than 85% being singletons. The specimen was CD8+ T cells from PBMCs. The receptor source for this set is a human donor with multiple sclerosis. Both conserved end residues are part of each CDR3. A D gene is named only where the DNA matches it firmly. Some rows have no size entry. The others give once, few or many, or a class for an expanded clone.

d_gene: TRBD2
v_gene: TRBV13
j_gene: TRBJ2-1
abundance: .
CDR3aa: CASSLRTSGGAQEQFF
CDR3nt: TGTGCCAGCAGCCTAAGGACTAGCGGGGGGGCCCAGGAGCAGTTCTTC

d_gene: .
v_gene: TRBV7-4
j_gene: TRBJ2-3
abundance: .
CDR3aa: CAPNPRRPSTDTQYF
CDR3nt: TGTGCCCCTAACCCTAGGCGACCTAGCACAGATACGCAGTATTTT

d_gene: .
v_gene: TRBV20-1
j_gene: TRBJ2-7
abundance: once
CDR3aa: CSARGGEDYEQYF
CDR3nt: TGCAGTGCTAGGGGCGGGGAGGATTACGAGCAGTACTTC

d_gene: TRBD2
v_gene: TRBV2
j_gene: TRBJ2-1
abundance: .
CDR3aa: CASSGGGEQFF
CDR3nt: TGTGCCAGCAGTGGGGGGGGTGAGCAGTTCTTC

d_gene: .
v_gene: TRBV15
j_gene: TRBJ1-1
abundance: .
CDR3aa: CATALGRITEAFF
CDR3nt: TGTGCCACCGCCCTGGGAAGGATCACTGAAGCTTTCTTT

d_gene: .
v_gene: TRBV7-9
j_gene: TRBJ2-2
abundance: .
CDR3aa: CASSLVQPRGVGTGELFF
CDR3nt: TGTGCCAGCAGCTTGGTCCAGCCTAGAGGGGTAGGGACCGGGGAGCTGTTTTTT

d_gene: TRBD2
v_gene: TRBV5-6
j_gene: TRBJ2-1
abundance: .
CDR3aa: CASIQHSGPNEQFF
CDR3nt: TGTGCCAGCATCCAACATAGCGGGCCCAATGAGCAGTTCTTC

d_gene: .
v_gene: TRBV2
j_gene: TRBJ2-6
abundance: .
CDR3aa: CANRDANSGANVLTF
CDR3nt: TGTGCCAACCGGGACGCCAACTCTGGGGCCAACGTCCTGACTTTC

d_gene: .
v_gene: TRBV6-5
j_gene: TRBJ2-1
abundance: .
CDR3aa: CASSYSGANEQFF
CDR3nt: TGTGCCAGCAGTTACTCAGGGGCCAATGAGCAGTTCTTC

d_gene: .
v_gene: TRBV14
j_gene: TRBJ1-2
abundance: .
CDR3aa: CASSQEGAWGYTF
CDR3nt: TGTGCCAGCAGCCAAGAAGGGGCCTGGGGCTACACCTTC

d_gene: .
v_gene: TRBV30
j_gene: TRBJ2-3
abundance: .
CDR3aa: CAWSVGRTDTQYF
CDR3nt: TGTGCCTGGAGTGTGGGGCGCACAGATACGCAGTATTTT

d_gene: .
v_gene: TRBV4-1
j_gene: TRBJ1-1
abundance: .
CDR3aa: CASSPKGSNTEAFF
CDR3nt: TGCGCCAGCAGCCCCAAAGGTTCGAACACTGAAGCTTTCTTT

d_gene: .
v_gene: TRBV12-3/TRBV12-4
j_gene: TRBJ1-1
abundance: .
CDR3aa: CASSLQGNTEAFF
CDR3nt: TGTGCCAGCAGTTTGCAGGGGAACACTGAAGCTTTCTTT

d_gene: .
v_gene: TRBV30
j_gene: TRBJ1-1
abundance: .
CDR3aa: CAWSRAAGMNTEAFF
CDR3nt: TGTGCCTGGAGCAGGGCGGCAGGGATGAACACTGAAGCTTTCTTT

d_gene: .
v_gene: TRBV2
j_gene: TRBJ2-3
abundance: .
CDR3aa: CASGGPGTADTQYF
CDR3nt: TGTGCCAGCGGGGGGCCCGGGACGGCAGATACGCAGTATTTT

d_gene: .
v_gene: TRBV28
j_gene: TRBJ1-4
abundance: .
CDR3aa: CASSFTRGTEKLFF
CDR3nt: TGTGCCAGCAGTTTTACCCGAGGAACTGAAAAACTGTTTTTT